The 14 T cell receptor beta chains below come from one sample, sequenced in a study of blood T cell repertoires in COVID-19. The data were produced by immunoSEQ multiplex PCR, yet TCRdb's version contains in-frame clones alone and is incomplete. The repertoire has some 65,000 clones, 80% to 90% of them found once; the top ten carry about a fifth. Sequenced input: peripheral blood. All receptors come from an elderly woman with active COVID-19.

This clone was seen a handful of times. The chain links TRBV5-4 to TRBJ1-1; the match to TRBD1 covers 10 bases. The ends lost 4 bases at V and 4 bases at J; junction bases unmatched: 4. Germline V gives CDR1 SGHNT, CDR2 YYREEE (reference sequence). CDR3 size: 14 residues. Written as DNA, the CDR3 is TGTGCCAGCAGCGGACAGGGGGAGGGCACTGAAGCTTTCTTT. Translated: CASSGQGEGTEAFF.

The chain joins TRBV7-3 to TRBJ2-1; 10 bases are a match to TRBD1. Germline CDR1 is SGHTA and CDR2 is FQGTGA. The CDR3 is 14 residues long. Trimming at V came to 5 bases and at J to 9 bases, leaving 7 bases not matched to a gene. CDR3 DNA: TGTGCCAGCAGCCCAATGGGGACAGGGGTTGAGCAGTTCTTC. Its translation: CASSPMGTGVEQFF.

V gene TRBV2 combines with J gene TRBJ2-3; 9 bases align to TRBD2. The CDR3 length is 16 residues. Germline assignment: CDR1 SNHLY and CDR2 FYNNEI. The ends lost 1 base at V and 2 bases at J; junction bases unmatched: 4. The DNA of the CDR3 is TGTGCCAGCAGTGAAGTGGCTAGCGGGGCCACAGATACGCAGTATTTT. Translating gives CASSEVASGATDTQYF.

The chain uses TRBV6-1 and TRBJ2-7, with 7 bases aligning to TRBD2. The germline gives CDR1 MNHNS, CDR2 SASEGT. After removal of 1 base from V and 6 bases from J, the junction contained 12 bases not matched to a gene. The CDR3 spans 16 residues. The CDR3 DNA is TGTGCCAGCAGTGAAGGGGGGAGGGGTCCTCTTGGCGAGCAGTACTTC. Protein: CASSEGGRGPLGEQYF.

This clone was found a few times. The J gene is TRBJ1-5, the V gene TRBV7-9; D is undetermined. Per the germline V gene, CDR1 is SEHNR and CDR2 is FQNEAQ (reference sequence). Trimming removed 5 bases at V and 5 bases at J, with 16 bases between. The CDR3 extends over 15 amino acids. The CDR3 DNA is TGTGCCAGCAGCCCTGCTGGCTCTAGAGATCAGCCCCAGCATTTT. Translating it yields CASSPAGSRDQPQHF.

The chain is built from TRBV5-1 and TRBJ2-7; possibly TRBD2 for D (6 bases). This CDR3 has 17 residues. CDR1 and CDR2 (germline): SGHRS, YFSETQ. V lost 4 bases to trimming and J lost 2 bases, with 22 bases between them. The DNA for the CDR3 is TGCGCCAGCAGCCCTACCATGCGGACTAACTCACCCTACGAGCAGTACTTC. The encoded protein is CASSPTMRTNSPYEQYF.

There are a few counts of this clone. The chain employs TRBV2 and TRBJ2-7; TRBD1 matches 7 bases. Looked up from germline, CDR1 is SNHLY and CDR2 is FYNNEI. V was clipped by 6 bases and J by 1 base; unmatched bases: 6. The CDR3 extends over 14 amino acids. The CDR3, as DNA: TGTGCCAGCAGCAGGGGGACATTGTCCTACGAGCAGTACTTC. Residues: CASSRGTLSYEQYF.

The chain carries TRBV2 and TRBJ1-2, with a weak D call TRBD1 (6 bases). The V end lost 8 bases, the J end lost 5 bases, and 24 bases lay between the germline ends. There are 16 residues in the CDR3. Germline loops: CDR1 SNHLY, CDR2 FYNNEI. The CDR3 reads CASGAGSGTWPYGYTF. The CDR3 nucleotides read TGTGCCAGCGGAGCGGGATCCGGGACATGGCCTTATGGCTACACCTTC.

V is TRBV7-2 and J is TRBJ1-2, with 12 bases aligning to TRBD1. Germline V CDR1 and CDR2: SGHTA, FQGNSA. With 0 bases clipped from V and 7 bases from J, the junction kept 6 bases outside the gene matches. The CDR3 covers 16 residues. CDR3 nucleotides: TGTGCCAGCAGCTTAGCTACGGGACAGGGGGCAGGTGGCTACACCTTC. Its protein product is CASSLATGQGAGGYTF.

This sequence joins TRBV3-1 (or the pseudogene TRBV3-2) and TRBJ2-3; D is ambiguous. The CDR3 runs 13 residues. Trimming took 5 bases from V and 2 from J, leaving 8 bases between them. The V gene's germline CDR1 is LGHDT and CDR2 YNNKEL (reference sequence). CDR3 amino acids: CASSETHTDTQYF. The CDR3 DNA follows: TGTGCCAGCAGCGAGACACACACAGATACGCAGTATTTT.

The genes are TRBV7-3 and TRBJ2-3; possible D gene TRBD2, 6 bases. The CDR3 totals 18 residues. Germline V CDR1 and CDR2: SGHTA, FQGTGA. V lost 1 base and J lost 2, with 19 bases in between. The CDR3 coding sequence is TGTGCCAGCAGCTTAAAGAGGGTGGCGGGGCCAGACACAGATACGCAGTATTTT. This translates into CASSLKRVAGPDTDTQYF. The variable domain in full, completed from reference TRBV7-3 and TRBJ2-3, reads GAGVSQTPSNKVTEKGKYVELRCDPISGHTALYWYRQSLGQGPEFLIYFQGTGAADDSGLPNDRFFAVRPEGSVSTLKIQRTERGDSAVYLCASSLKRVAGPDTDTQYFGPGTRLTVL.

This clone was counted once. The genes are TRBV20-1 and TRBJ2-1, with TRBD2 identical over 13 bases. This CDR3 spans 18 amino acids. From germline, CDR1 is DFQATT and CDR2 SNEGSKA (reference sequence). V lost 5 bases and J lost 5; bases outside the gene matches: 15. The CDR3 here is CSAGGTETSGGLDNEQFF. CDR3 sequence (DNA): TGCAGTGCTGGTGGGACAGAGACTAGCGGGGGGCTTGACAATGAGCAGTTCTTC.

This rearrangement joins TRBV5-6 to TRBJ1-2, with 8 positions matching TRBD1. This CDR3 has 13 residues. CDR1 is SGHDT and CDR2 is YYEEEE in the germline V gene. With V trimmed by 4 bases and J by 4 bases, 3 bases remained unmatched. The chain's CDR3 is CASSPGTGYGYTF. CDR3 DNA sequence: TGTGCCAGCAGCCCCGGGACAGGCTATGGCTACACCTTC.

The chain couples TRBV5-4 to TRBJ2-1; 7 bases line up with TRBD2. The CDR3 is 15 amino acids. The trim removed 1 base at V and 4 bases at J, leaving 5 bases unmatched. Germline CDR1 SGHNT, CDR2 YYREEE (reference sequence). Here the CDR3 reads CASSLIWRGYNEQFF. The CDR3 nucleotides are TGTGCCAGCAGCTTGATCTGGCGGGGGTACAATGAGCAGTTCTTC.